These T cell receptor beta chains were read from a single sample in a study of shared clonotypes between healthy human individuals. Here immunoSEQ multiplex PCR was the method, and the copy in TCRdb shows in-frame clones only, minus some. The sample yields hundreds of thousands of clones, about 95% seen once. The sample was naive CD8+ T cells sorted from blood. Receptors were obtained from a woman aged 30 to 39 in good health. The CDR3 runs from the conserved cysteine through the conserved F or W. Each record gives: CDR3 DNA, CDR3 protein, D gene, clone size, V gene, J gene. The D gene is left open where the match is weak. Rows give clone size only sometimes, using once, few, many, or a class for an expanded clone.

CDR3nt: TGTGCCAGCAGCGCAACAGGGCTTGGAAACACCATATATTTT
CDR3aa: CASSATGLGNTIYF
d_gene: NA
abundance: NA
v_gene: TRBV28
j_gene: TRBJ1-3

CDR3nt: TGTGCCAGTAGAGGGGGCTCCTACAATGAGCAGTTCTTC
CDR3aa: CASRGGSYNEQFF
d_gene: NA
abundance: NA
v_gene: TRBV19
j_gene: TRBJ2-1

CDR3nt: TGTGCCAGCAGCTTGGGGACCGTGTACGAGCAGTACTTC
CDR3aa: CASSLGTVYEQYF
d_gene: NA
abundance: few
v_gene: TRBV5-6
j_gene: TRBJ2-7

CDR3nt: TGTGCCAGCACTATCGGGGGCGCAGGGAATGGCTACACCTTC
CDR3aa: CASTIGGAGNGYTF
d_gene: NA
abundance: NA
v_gene: TRBV28
j_gene: TRBJ1-2

CDR3nt: TGTGCCAGCAGTTATACACCGGGACAGGGTCCCCCCGGGGAGCTGTTTTTT
CDR3aa: CASSYTPGQGPPGELFF
d_gene: TRBD1
abundance: NA
v_gene: TRBV7-8
j_gene: TRBJ2-2

CDR3nt: TGCGCCAGCAGCCAAGGGACAGGATACGAGCAGTACTTC
CDR3aa: CASSQGTGYEQYF
d_gene: TRBD1
abundance: NA
v_gene: TRBV4-1
j_gene: TRBJ2-7

CDR3nt: TGTGCCAGCACCCCAAGGCAGGGCTATGGCTACACCTTC
CDR3aa: CASTPRQGYGYTF
d_gene: NA
abundance: NA
v_gene: TRBV27
j_gene: TRBJ1-2

CDR3nt: TGCAGCGTTGGAACAGGGGGCTCCTACAATGAGCAGTTCTTC
CDR3aa: CSVGTGGSYNEQFF
d_gene: TRBD1
abundance: NA
v_gene: TRBV29-1
j_gene: TRBJ2-1

CDR3nt: TGCGCCAGCAGCCATACCGGGATACAAGAGACCCAGTACTTC
CDR3aa: CASSHTGIQETQYF
d_gene: NA
abundance: NA
v_gene: TRBV4-1
j_gene: TRBJ2-5

CDR3nt: TGTGCCAGCAGCTTGGACAGGGGAACCTACGAGCAGTACTTC
CDR3aa: CASSLDRGTYEQYF
d_gene: TRBD1
abundance: NA
v_gene: TRBV5-4
j_gene: TRBJ2-7

CDR3nt: TGTGCCAGCAGTTTTTTTGAGGGGAACACTGAAGCTTTCTTT
CDR3aa: CASSFFEGNTEAFF
d_gene: NA
abundance: once
v_gene: TRBV28
j_gene: TRBJ1-1

CDR3nt: TGCGCCAGCAGCCCTTACCACGGACAGGGAAGCTTCTACGAGCAGTACTTC
CDR3aa: CASSPYHGQGSFYEQYF
d_gene: TRBD1
abundance: NA
v_gene: TRBV5-1
j_gene: TRBJ2-7

CDR3nt: TGTGCCAGCTGGTGGGGCGACAGCTCCTACGAGCAGTACTTC
CDR3aa: CASWWGDSSYEQYF
d_gene: NA
abundance: NA
v_gene: TRBV2
j_gene: TRBJ2-7

CDR3nt: TGTGCCAGCATCTTAATCGGGGGGGGACAGCCCCAGCATTTT
CDR3aa: CASILIGGGQPQHF
d_gene: NA
abundance: NA
v_gene: TRBV28
j_gene: TRBJ1-5

CDR3nt: TGTGCCAGCAGCCATCGGGTGGGCGGGACAGGGGGTTACAATGAGCAGTTCTTC
CDR3aa: CASSHRVGGTGGYNEQFF
d_gene: TRBD1
abundance: NA
v_gene: TRBV27
j_gene: TRBJ2-1

CDR3nt: TGTGCCAGCAGCCTTGCGGGAGGGCGAACCACAGATACGCAGTATTTT
CDR3aa: CASSLAGGRTTDTQYF
d_gene: TRBD2
abundance: NA
v_gene: TRBV14
j_gene: TRBJ2-3

CDR3nt: TGTGCCAGCAGCCCAGAGGGTTATGGCTACACCTTC
CDR3aa: CASSPEGYGYTF
d_gene: NA
abundance: NA
v_gene: TRBV7-8
j_gene: TRBJ1-2

CDR3nt: TGTGCCAGCAGCCAGACGGGCGCTAGCAATCAGCCCCAGCATTTT
CDR3aa: CASSQTGASNQPQHF
d_gene: NA
abundance: NA
v_gene: TRBV5-4
j_gene: TRBJ1-5

CDR3nt: TGTGCCAGCAGTTCCACGGGTCCCTACAATGAGCAGTTCTTC
CDR3aa: CASSSTGPYNEQFF
d_gene: NA
abundance: NA
v_gene: TRBV6-5
j_gene: TRBJ2-1

CDR3nt: TGTGCCAGCAGCTTAGTTCCGGGCCCGAACACTGAAGCTTTCTTT
CDR3aa: CASSLVPGPNTEAFF
d_gene: NA
abundance: NA
v_gene: TRBV7-8
j_gene: TRBJ1-1

CDR3nt: TGTGCCAGCAGTGAATTGGCAAGTACTGAAGCTTTCTTT
CDR3aa: CASSELASTEAFF
d_gene: NA
abundance: few
v_gene: TRBV2
j_gene: TRBJ1-1

CDR3nt: TGTGCCAGCAGCCCCAAGTCCAACACTGAAGCTTTCTTT
CDR3aa: CASSPKSNTEAFF
d_gene: NA
abundance: NA
v_gene: TRBV13
j_gene: TRBJ1-1

CDR3nt: TGTGCCAGCAGCCTTACCCTAGCGGGAGGCTCCTACAATGAGCAGTTCTTC
CDR3aa: CASSLTLAGGSYNEQFF
d_gene: TRBD2
abundance: NA
v_gene: TRBV28
j_gene: TRBJ2-1

CDR3nt: TGCGCCAGCAGACATCAGGGGTACTTCGACGAGCAGTACTTC
CDR3aa: CASRHQGYFDEQYF
d_gene: NA
abundance: NA
v_gene: TRBV5-1
j_gene: TRBJ2-7

CDR3nt: TGTGCCAGTAGGGGGCTGGGCTATGGCTACACCTTC
CDR3aa: CASRGLGYGYTF
d_gene: TRBD1
abundance: NA
v_gene: TRBV25-1
j_gene: TRBJ1-2

CDR3nt: TGTGCCAGCAGTTTGGGGACTAGCGGGAGCTACGAGCAGTACTTC
CDR3aa: CASSLGTSGSYEQYF
d_gene: TRBD2
abundance: once
v_gene: TRBV27
j_gene: TRBJ2-7

CDR3nt: TGTGCCAGCAGTGCAGGATCCTACGAGCAGTACTTC
CDR3aa: CASSAGSYEQYF
d_gene: NA
abundance: NA
v_gene: TRBV25-1
j_gene: TRBJ2-7

CDR3nt: TGTGCCAGCAGCTTAGGTAGCGGGAGGAGCAACGAGCAGTACTTC
CDR3aa: CASSLGSGRSNEQYF
d_gene: TRBD2
abundance: NA
v_gene: TRBV7-9
j_gene: TRBJ2-7

CDR3nt: TGTGCCAGCAGTTACGGTAGGACAGGGCTCGAGCAGTACTTC
CDR3aa: CASSYGRTGLEQYF
d_gene: TRBD1
abundance: once
v_gene: TRBV6-5
j_gene: TRBJ2-7

CDR3nt: TGTGCCAGCAGTTACTCGGCGGGTTCCACAGATACGCAGTATTTT
CDR3aa: CASSYSAGSTDTQYF
d_gene: NA
abundance: NA
v_gene: TRBV6-6
j_gene: TRBJ2-3

CDR3nt: TGTGCCAGCAGCTTATTCGGGGGCGCTTCTAGTATTAATACTGAAGCTTTCTTT
CDR3aa: CASSLFGGASSINTEAFF
d_gene: NA
abundance: NA
v_gene: TRBV7-8
j_gene: TRBJ1-1

CDR3nt: TGTGCCAGCAGTTTAGTCGGCAATCAGCCCCAGCATTTT
CDR3aa: CASSLVGNQPQHF
d_gene: NA
abundance: NA
v_gene: TRBV28
j_gene: TRBJ1-5

CDR3nt: TGTGCCAGCAGTGAATACGGTGGGGAGCTGTTTTTT
CDR3aa: CASSEYGGELFF
d_gene: NA
abundance: few
v_gene: TRBV2
j_gene: TRBJ2-2

CDR3nt: TGTGCCAGCAGCAACCCGGGACAGGGCAACTACGAGCAGTACTTC
CDR3aa: CASSNPGQGNYEQYF
d_gene: TRBD1
abundance: NA
v_gene: TRBV6-1
j_gene: TRBJ2-7

CDR3nt: TGTGCCAGCAGCCCCGGGACAGGAGAAACCCAGCCCCAGCATTTT
CDR3aa: CASSPGTGETQPQHF
d_gene: TRBD1
abundance: once
v_gene: TRBV28
j_gene: TRBJ1-5

CDR3nt: TGTGCCAGCACCATAGATGAACTTCATTCGGGCAATGAGCAGTTCTTC
CDR3aa: CASTIDELHSGNEQFF
d_gene: NA
abundance: NA
v_gene: TRBV13
j_gene: TRBJ2-1

CDR3nt: TGTGCCAGCAGCTTAGCACTCAACACTGAAGCTTTCTTT
CDR3aa: CASSLALNTEAFF
d_gene: NA
abundance: NA
v_gene: TRBV7-6
j_gene: TRBJ1-1

CDR3nt: TGCAGCGTTGATGAGTCCCGGGACTCAACCAATGAGCAGTTCTTC
CDR3aa: CSVDESRDSTNEQFF
d_gene: NA
abundance: once
v_gene: TRBV29-1
j_gene: TRBJ2-1

CDR3nt: TGTGCCTGGAGTTCCGGGACAGGCTCTGGGGCCAACGTCCTGACTTTC
CDR3aa: CAWSSGTGSGANVLTF
d_gene: TRBD1
abundance: NA
v_gene: TRBV30
j_gene: TRBJ2-6

CDR3nt: TGCAGCGGGGACAGGGGGTTCAATGAGCAGTTCTTC
CDR3aa: CSGDRGFNEQFF
d_gene: TRBD1
abundance: NA
v_gene: TRBV29-1
j_gene: TRBJ2-1

CDR3nt: TGTGCCAGCAGCGAAGGCACTCACTCCTACGAGCAGTACTTC
CDR3aa: CASSEGTHSYEQYF
d_gene: NA
abundance: once
v_gene: TRBV4-2
j_gene: TRBJ2-7

CDR3nt: TGTGCCAGCAGCCAATTCCGGGGACAGGGGGCCCATATGGGTGAAAAACTGTTTTTT
CDR3aa: CASSQFRGQGAHMGEKLFF
d_gene: TRBD1
abundance: NA
v_gene: TRBV16
j_gene: TRBJ1-4